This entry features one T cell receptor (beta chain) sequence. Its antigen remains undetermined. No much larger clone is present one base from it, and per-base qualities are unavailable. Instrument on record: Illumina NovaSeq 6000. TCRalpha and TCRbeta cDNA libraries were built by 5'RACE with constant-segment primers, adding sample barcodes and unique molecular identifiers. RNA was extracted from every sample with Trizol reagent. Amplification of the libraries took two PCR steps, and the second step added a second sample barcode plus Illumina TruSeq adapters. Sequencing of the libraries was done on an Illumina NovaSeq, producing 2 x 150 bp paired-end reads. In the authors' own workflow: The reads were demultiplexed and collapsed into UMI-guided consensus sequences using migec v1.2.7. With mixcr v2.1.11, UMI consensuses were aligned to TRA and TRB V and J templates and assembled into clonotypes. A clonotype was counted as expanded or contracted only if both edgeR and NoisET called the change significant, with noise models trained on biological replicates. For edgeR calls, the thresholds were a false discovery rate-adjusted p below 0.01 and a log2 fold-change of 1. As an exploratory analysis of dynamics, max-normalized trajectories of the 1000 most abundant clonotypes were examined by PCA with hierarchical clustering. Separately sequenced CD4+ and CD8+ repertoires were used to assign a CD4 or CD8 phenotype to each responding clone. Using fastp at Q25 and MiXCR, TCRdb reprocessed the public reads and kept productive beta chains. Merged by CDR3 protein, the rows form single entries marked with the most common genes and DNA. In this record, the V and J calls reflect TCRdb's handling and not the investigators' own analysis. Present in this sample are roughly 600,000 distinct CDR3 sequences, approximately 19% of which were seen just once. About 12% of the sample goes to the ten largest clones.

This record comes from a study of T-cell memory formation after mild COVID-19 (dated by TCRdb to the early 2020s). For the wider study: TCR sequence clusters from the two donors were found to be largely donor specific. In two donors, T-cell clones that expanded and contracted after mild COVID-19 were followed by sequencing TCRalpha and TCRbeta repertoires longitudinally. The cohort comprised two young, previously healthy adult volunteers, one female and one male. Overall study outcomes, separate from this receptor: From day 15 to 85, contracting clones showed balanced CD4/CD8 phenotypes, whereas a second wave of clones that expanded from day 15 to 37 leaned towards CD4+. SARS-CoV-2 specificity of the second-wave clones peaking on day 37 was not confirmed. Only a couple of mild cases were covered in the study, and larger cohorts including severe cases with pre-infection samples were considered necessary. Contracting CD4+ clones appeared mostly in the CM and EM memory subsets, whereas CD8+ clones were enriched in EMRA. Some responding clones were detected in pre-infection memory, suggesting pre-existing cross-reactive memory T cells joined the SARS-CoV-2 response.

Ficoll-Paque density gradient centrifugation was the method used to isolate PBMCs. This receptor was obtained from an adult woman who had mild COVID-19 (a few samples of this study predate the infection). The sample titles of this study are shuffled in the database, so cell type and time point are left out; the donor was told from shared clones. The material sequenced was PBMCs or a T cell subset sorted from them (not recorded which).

Here the CDR3 is given as CAWSLAGGAYEQYF. The DNA sequence is TGTGCCTGGAGTCTAGCGGGGGGCGCCTACGAGCAGTACTTC. Here the chain combines TRBV30 and TRBJ2-7; 11 bases in the junction line up with TRBD2. The germline V gene (reference sequence) gives CDR1 as GTSNPN and CDR2 as SVGIG. Trimming removed 2 bases from V and 2 bases from J; the gene matches leave 2 bases unexplained. From its cysteine to its phenylalanine, the CDR3 spans 14 amino acids. The DNA shown is the 42-base CDR3, in frame from base 1.